The sequence of this T cell receptor (beta chain) was determined in a study of PD-1 blockade in classical Hodgkin lymphoma. Study results and caveats: Baseline TCR diversity was reportedly lower in newly diagnosed patients than in healthy donors. It was reported as lower still in relapsed/refractory patients. The study found that TCR diversity rose significantly by C4D1 in CD4+ but not CD8+ cells. The repertoire differences lack a defined cause, possibly disease activity or prior therapy.

This clone was seen only once. The antigen remains undetermined. Libraries were prepared by immunoSEQ multiplex PCR; TCRdb keeps only in-frame clonotypes and omits some of them. The sample consists of approximately 8,200 clones, 80% to 85% of them appearing once. Brentuximab vedotin exposure varied, and every patient relapsed after autologous stem cell transplantation. The study purified CD4+ T cells from thawed PBMCs using magnetic negative selection. CDR1 and CDR2 (germline): LNHDA, SQIVND (reference sequence). Between the trimmed V and J ends, which lost 3 bases and 5 bases, there was a span of 19 bases. The CDR3 has 16 amino acids.

The origin of this receptor is a human donor with classical Hodgkin lymphoma. This sequence joins TRBV19 and TRBJ2-5; possible D gene TRBD2, 8 bases. The sample was CD4+ T cells from blood, taken at baseline. The CDR3 protein is CASSIGGGQRTETQYF. CDR3 bases: TGTGCCAGTAGTATCGGGGGGGGACAGAGGACGGAGACCCAGTACTTC.